This is a list of T cell receptor beta chains from one sample in a study of T cell repertoires in cytomegalovirus infection. MiXCR was run by TCRdb on the reads, yielding one entry per CDR3 protein. The table shows a few hundred thousand distinct CDR3 sequences, with 40% occurring only once. Their antigens are not known. The material was cultured PBMCs, obtained from culture after CMV antigen stimulation. The receptors stem from a human donor in good health (CMV status not recorded). Some clones in this sample may be carry-over from other donors' samples. Each CDR3 is given with its conserved first and last residue. Each record gives: V gene, D gene, clone size, J gene, CDR3 DNA, CDR3 protein. The D gene is left open where the match is weak. Clone sizes are given selectively: once, few, many, or a class where the clone is expanded.

TRBV7-9,.,few,TRBJ2-3,TGTAGCCGGAGCACAGATACGCAGTATTTT,CSRSTDTQYF
TRBV12-3/TRBV12-4,TRBD2,.,TRBJ2-1,TGTGCCAGCAGGCGAGGGGTAGCGGGTTCGAATGAGCAGTTCTTC,CASRRGVAGSNEQFF
TRBV7-2,.,.,TRBJ2-7,TGTGCCAGCAGCTTAGAAGTACAGCAGCAGTACTTC,CASSLEVQQQYF
TRBV7-9,.,.,TRBJ1-4,TGTGCCAGCAGCCCCGCTACGGGGAGGCAGCCGACACTTAATGAAAAACTGTTTTTT,CASSPATGRQPTLNEKLFF
TRBV7-2,TRBD2,.,TRBJ2-2,TGTGCCACCCCCGTCGGACTAGCGGCGAACACCGGGGAGCTGTTTTTT,CATPVGLAANTGELFF
TRBV7-2,TRBD1,few,TRBJ1-5,TGTGCCAGCAGCGGAGACAGGGGCAATCAGCCCCAGCATTTT,CASSGDRGNQPQHF
TRBV7-9,.,few,TRBJ2-7,TGTGCCAGCAGCCCTCCCCTTGGGGACACCCACTACGAGCAGTACTTC,CASSPPLGDTHYEQYF
TRBV2,.,.,TRBJ2-4,TGTGCCAGCACCCCAGGGATGGGGGTAGGCAAAAACATTCAGTACTTC,CASTPGMGVGKNIQYF
TRBV12-3/TRBV12-4,.,.,TRBJ1-2,TGTGCCAGCAGTTTATTGCGTTGGGCGGCAGGCTACACCTTC,CASSLLRWAAGYTF
TRBV12-3/TRBV12-4,.,few,TRBJ1-1,TGTGCCAGCAGTACTCCCCTGGGAACGAACACTGAAGCTTTCTTT,CASSTPLGTNTEAFF
TRBV6-5,TRBD2,.,TRBJ2-7,TGTGCCAGCAGTTACGAAGCGGGATTAACCTACGAGCAGTACTTC,CASSYEAGLTYEQYF
TRBV7-2,TRBD2,few,TRBJ2-5,TGTGCCAGCAGCTCGGGACTAGAAGAGACCCAGTACTTC,CASSSGLEETQYF
TRBV7-9,.,few,TRBJ2-1,TGTGCCAGCAGCTTACGTACGAGGGACAATGAGCAGTTCTTC,CASSLRTRDNEQFF
TRBV20-1,.,.,TRBJ1-1,TGCAGTGCTAGAGATGGGGGATCGCGCACTGAAGCTTTCTTT,CSARDGGSRTEAFF
TRBV11-2,.,.,TRBJ1-2,TGTGCCAGCAGCGTGACAGCTGATGGCTACACCTTC,CASSVTADGYTF
TRBV19,.,few,TRBJ2-1,TGTGCCAGTAGTAAACCCCCTACAACCTACAATGAGCAGTTCTTC,CASSKPPTTYNEQFF
TRBV7-2,.,many,TRBJ2-5,TGTGCCAGCAGCCCCGGGCAGACCCAGTACTTC,CASSPGQTQYF
TRBV6-1,.,few,TRBJ1-1,TGTGCCAGCAGACGACCGACCCGAGTTAGCACTGAAGCTTTCTTT,CASRRPTRVSTEAFF
TRBV20-1,.,.,TRBJ2-3,TGCAGTGCCAACCTGGGGCAGGGGTCAGATACGCAGTATTTT,CSANLGQGSDTQYF
TRBV7-9,.,.,TRBJ2-3,TGTGCCAGCGGACCCACAGGTCTTAAGGCAGATACGCAGTATTTT,CASGPTGLKADTQYF
TRBV7-2,TRBD2,.,TRBJ2-7,TGTGCCAGCAGCTTAGGACTAGCGGGGACCCGTGAGCAGTACTTC,CASSLGLAGTREQYF
TRBV18,.,few,TRBJ2-1,TGTGCCAGCTCACCACCTGATGGGGGGTCCTACAATGAGCAGTTCTTC,CASSPPDGGSYNEQFF
TRBV12-3/TRBV12-4,.,few,TRBJ2-2,TGTGCCAGCAGTTTAGATAGCGGCACCGGGGAGCTGTTTTTT,CASSLDSGTGELFF
TRBV5-4,TRBD1,few,TRBJ1-1,TGTGCCAGCAGCTCGGGACAGGGGAGTGTAGCTTTCTTT,CASSSGQGSVAFF
TRBV12-3/TRBV12-4,.,few,TRBJ2-3,TGTGCCAGCAGTTTAGAGGGGTTAGATACGCAGTATTTT,CASSLEGLDTQYF
TRBV15,TRBD1,.,TRBJ1-2,TGTGCCACCAGCAGAGATGGTGTTCAGGGGGCGCCGATCTATGGCTACACCTTC,CATSRDGVQGAPIYGYTF
TRBV14,.,.,TRBJ2-7,TGTGCCAGCAGCCCCTTACTAGGACTCACCTCCTACGAGCAGTACTTC,CASSPLLGLTSYEQYF
TRBV20-1,TRBD2,.,TRBJ2-5,TGCAGTGCTAGATCCGGACTAGCGAGCCAAGAGACCCAGTACTTC,CSARSGLASQETQYF
TRBV7-8,.,.,TRBJ1-1,TGTGCCAGCAGCTTATACCCCGGTGGGGGAGACACTGAAGCTTTCTTT,CASSLYPGGGDTEAFF
TRBV2,.,few,TRBJ1-2,TGTGCCAGCTCACCACAGGGCCCGGGGAGTGGCTACACCTTC,CASSPQGPGSGYTF
TRBV6-1,.,few,TRBJ2-3,TGTGCCAGCAGTAGGGGGGCACCGGGGGCAGATACGCAGTATTTT,CASSRGAPGADTQYF
TRBV11-2,.,.,TRBJ2-1,TGTGCCAGCAGCTTAGTTCTGTGGATGAAGCAGTTCTTC,CASSLVLWMKQFF
TRBV6-5,TRBD1,.,TRBJ1-6,TGTGCCAGCAGTCGGGGACAGGGCAATTCACCCCTCCACTTT,CASSRGQGNSPLHF
TRBV7-6,.,.,TRBJ2-1,TGTGCCAGCAGCTCGAGTGCGAATGAGCAGTTCTTC,CASSSSANEQFF
TRBV6-1,.,.,TRBJ1-1,TGTGCCAGCAGTGGAGAGACCGGGACATATGAAGCGGCTTTCTTT,CASSGETGTYEAAFF
TRBV7-2,TRBD1,many,TRBJ1-1,TGTGCCAGCAGCCGACAGGGGACGAACACTGAAGCTTTCTTT,CASSRQGTNTEAFF
TRBV19,.,.,TRBJ2-5,TGTGCCAGTAGTAACCATGTGACAGGCCACCAAGAGACCCAGTACTTC,CASSNHVTGHQETQYF
TRBV5-1,.,.,TRBJ2-3,TGCGCCAGTATGCCGGCTACCTCGACATATACGCAGTATTTT,CASMPATSTYTQYF
TRBV28,.,few,TRBJ1-4,TGTGCCAGCAGTCGATACAGCCCAACTAATGAAAAACTGTTTTTT,CASSRYSPTNEKLFF
TRBV6-2/TRBV6-3,.,.,TRBJ2-1,TGTGCCAGCAGCCCCCGGACTAAGAACAATGAGCAGTTCTTC,CASSPRTKNNEQFF
TRBV20-1,.,.,TRBJ1-2,TGCAGTGCTAGAGCACGGGAACAGGGAGGCTACACCTTC,CSARAREQGGYTF
TRBV6-1,.,.,TRBJ1-1,TGTGCCAGCAGTCGACAGAACGAAGCTTTCTTT,CASSRQNEAFF